One and the same sample provided the 20 T cell receptor beta chains below, sequenced in a study of cytomegalovirus exposure and HLA in healthy donors. This PCR relied on a set of 60 Vbeta primers and 13 Jbeta primers. Produced via immunoSEQ multiplex PCR; TCRdb's table is partial and in-frame only. The table has around 150,000 clones, 65% to 70% seen once. The sequenced material came from PBMCs. These receptors all come from a young woman in good health and CMV-seropositive.

V is TRBV19 and J is TRBJ2-1; weak D call: TRBD2 (7 bases). The CDR3 loop spans 20 amino acids. CDR1 is LNHDA and CDR2 is SQIVND in the germline V gene (reference sequence). Trimming took 3 bases from V and 8 from J, leaving 32 bases between them. The CDR3 DNA reads TGTGCCAGTAGTATTCCCCCGGTTTTGGTGGGCGGGGGCCCTGGGGATGAGCAGTTCTTC. Its protein is CASSIPPVLVGGGPGDEQFF.

V gene TRBV5-4 combines with J gene TRBJ2-1; TRBD2 matches 9 bases. The CDR3 runs 16 residues. Trimming removed 4 bases from V and 2 bases from J; junction bases left unmatched: 7. Germline loops: CDR1 SGHNT, CDR2 YYREEE (reference sequence). The chain's CDR3 is CASSQMGLAPYNEQFF. CDR3 bases: TGTGCCAGCAGCCAAATGGGACTAGCCCCCTACAATGAGCAGTTCTTC.

On this clone: This specimen includes other DNA sequences encoding the same CDR3. This chain links TRBV5-1 with TRBJ2-6; 8 bases map to TRBD2. The CDR3 extends over 15 amino acids. CDR1 is SGHRS and CDR2 is YFSETQ in the germline V gene. V was clipped by 2 bases and J by 2 bases; unmatched bases: 0. The CDR3: CASSLAGAGANVLTF. In DNA form, the CDR3 reads TGCGCCAGCAGCTTAGCGGGAGCTGGGGCCAACGTCCTGACTTTC. Using reference TRBV5-1 and TRBJ2-6 for the parts outside the CDR3, the full variable domain is KAGVTQTPRYLIKTRGQQVTLSCSPISGHRSVSWYQQTPGQGLQFLFEYFSETQRNKGNFPGRFSGRQFSNSRSEMNVSTLELGDSALYLCASSLAGAGANVLTFGAGSRLTVL.

V usage is TRBV5-1 and J usage is TRBJ2-1, with a possible D match to TRBD2 (6 bases). CDR3 length equals 19 residues. Germline loops: CDR1 SGHRS, CDR2 YFSETQ. V lost 0 bases, J lost 0 bases, and 19 bases lay in between. Here the CDR3 reads CASSLEAYLARSSYNEQFF. For the CDR3, the DNA is TGCGCCAGCAGCTTGGAAGCTTATCTAGCGCGAAGCTCCTACAATGAGCAGTTCTTC.

This clone was found once. The chain combines TRBV28 with TRBJ2-5; 11 nucleotides match TRBD2. V gave up 5 bases and J gave up 4 bases; unmatched junction bases: 18. The CDR3 sequence is 19 residues long. CDR1 MDHEN and CDR2 SYDVKM come from the germline V gene. The CDR3 nucleotides read TGTGCCAGCAGTGCGGCTTGGGATAGCGGGAGGGATTTGGCAGAGACCCAGTACTTC. The encoded protein is CASSAAWDSGRDLAETQYF.

The chain combines TRBV2 with TRBJ2-5, with 11 nucleotides matching TRBD1. The trim removed 5 bases at V and 3 bases at J, leaving 11 bases unmatched. The germline CDR1 and CDR2 sequences are SNHLY and FYNNEI. This CDR3 spans 17 amino acids. CDR3 nucleotide sequence: TGTGCCAGCAGTCCCCTGCCGGGACAGGGGGGGGAAGAGACCCAGTACTTC. Encoded protein: CASSPLPGQGGEETQYF.

The V gene is TRBV6-5, the J gene TRBJ1-6; 7 bases are shared with TRBD1. V shed 7 bases, J shed 6 bases, and the junction held 9 bases outside the gene matches. There are 15 residues in the CDR3. Looked up from germline, CDR1 is MNHEY and CDR2 is SVGAGI. In DNA form, the CDR3 reads TGTGCCAGCACCACTACAGGGGCGACTAATTCACCCCTCCACTTT. Residues: CASTTTGATNSPLHF.

This rearrangement joins TRBV6-5 to TRBJ2-2; weak D call: TRBD1 (5 bases). Trimming shortened V by 2 bases and J by 4 bases, and 11 bases separated the two germline ends. The CDR3 is 15 amino acids. Germline assignment: CDR1 MNHEY and CDR2 SVGAGI. Here the CDR3 reads CASSYGQGTTGELFF. The CDR3 DNA is TGTGCCAGCAGTTACGGTCAGGGTACCACCGGGGAGCTGTTTTTT.

The chain links TRBV5-5 to TRBJ1-1; TRBD1 matches 9 bases. Losses at the gene ends were 1 base for V and 3 bases for J; bases not matched to a gene: 4. Germline V gene lookup returns CDR1 SGHKS and CDR2 YYEKEE (reference sequence). CDR3 size: 15 residues. CDR3 coding DNA: TGTGCCAGCAGCTTGCGGGACAGGGCGTACACTGAAGCTTTCTTT. Its translation: CASSLRDRAYTEAFF.

This clone was picked up a small number of times. CDR3 sequence: CASSGGRVSTDEQFF. DNA of the CDR3: TGTGCCAGCAGCGGCGGCAGGGTCTCCACCGATGAGCAGTTCTTC. This chain uses TRBV7-9 with TRBJ2-1; D possibly corresponds to TRBD1 (5 bases). Germline loops: CDR1 SEHNR, CDR2 FQNEAQ (reference sequence). CDR3 length: 15 amino acids. The ends were cut back, 5 bases at V and 8 bases at J, with 19 bases in the middle.

The J gene is TRBJ2-1, the V gene TRBV27; D ambiguous. Germline V gene data show CDR1 as MNHEY and CDR2 as SMNVEV (reference sequence). V lost 6 bases and J 1 base, leaving 16 bases between the germline ends. The CDR3 loop spans 16 amino acids. The CDR3 coding sequence is TGTGCCAGCAGACCCTTACCTTTCGGGTCCTACAATGAGCAGTTCTTC. Amino acid sequence: CASRPLPFGSYNEQFF.

The genes are TRBV2 and TRBJ2-3, with TRBD2 matching 8 bases. V lost 8 bases to trimming and J lost 6 bases; unmatched junction nucleotides: 10. The CDR3 has 14 amino acids. Germline V CDR1 and CDR2: SNHLY, FYNNEI. The CDR3 spells CASWRTGGADTQYF. CDR3 DNA sequence: TGTGCCAGCTGGAGGACCGGGGGGGCGGATACGCAGTATTTT.

V is TRBV15 and J is TRBJ2-1; D is uncertain. Germline CDR1 LNHNV, CDR2 YYDKDF (reference sequence). Trimming left V 0 bases short and J 9 bases short, with 9 bases between. This CDR3 is built from 13 residues. CDR3: CATSRDWAPEQFF. Written as DNA, the CDR3 is TGTGCCACCAGCAGAGATTGGGCCCCTGAGCAGTTCTTC.

This clone was counted between two and nine times. The V call is TRBV6-5, the J call TRBJ1-2; no definite D call. The CDR3 spans 14 residues. V was shortened by 0 bases and J by 4 bases, with 9 bases between the two germline ends. Germline loops: CDR1 MNHEY, CDR2 SVGAGI. Here the CDR3 reads CASSYSSGSYGYTF. The CDR3 bases are TGTGCCAGCAGTTACTCTAGCGGATCCTATGGCTACACCTTC.

This rearrangement joins TRBV30 to TRBJ1-1, with TRBD1 as a possible D gene (5 bases). V lost 2 bases and J 2 bases, leaving 12 bases between the germline ends. Germline V gives CDR1 GTSNPN, CDR2 SVGIG (reference sequence). The CDR3 length is 14 residues. The CDR3 reads CAWSFRGGNTEAFF. The CDR3 nucleotides are TGTGCCTGGAGTTTCCGCGGGGGAAACACTGAAGCTTTCTTT.

This chain connects TRBV2 to TRBJ1-2; D is undetermined. This CDR3 has 15 amino acids. Trimming left V 0 bases short and J 7 bases short, with 15 bases between. Germline V CDR1 and CDR2: SNHLY, FYNNEI. The CDR3 spells CASSEAGRGLFGYTF. In DNA, the CDR3 is TGTGCCAGCAGTGAAGCAGGTCGGGGTCTCTTTGGCTACACCTTC.

This rearrangement joins TRBV27 to TRBJ1-2; 7 bases align to TRBD1. The V gene's germline CDR1 is MNHEY and CDR2 SMNVEV (reference sequence). Losses at the gene ends were 5 bases for V and 4 bases for J; bases not matched to a gene: 7. CDR3 length equals 14 residues. CDR3 nucleotide sequence: TGTGCCAGCAGTCCCCCGGGACAGATCTATGGCTACACCTTC. Its translation: CASSPPGQIYGYTF.

J is TRBJ2-7 and V is TRBV29-1; 8 nucleotides line up with TRBD1. Unmatched junction bases numbered 4, after V lost 4 bases and J lost 5 bases. The germline V gene encodes CDR1 SQVTM and CDR2 ANQGSEA. This CDR3 spans 12 amino acids. The chain's CDR3 is CSVAPGGNEQYF. The CDR3 nucleotides read TGCAGCGTTGCCCCAGGGGGCAACGAGCAGTACTTC.

This clone has only one observation. The chain has TRBV7-2 and TRBJ2-7, with 8 bases matching TRBD2. Trimming took 1 base from V and 8 from J; bases not matched to a gene: 16. The CDR3 contains 17 residues. Germline CDR1 and CDR2: SGHTA and FQGNSA. DNA of the CDR3: TGTGCCAGCAGCTTAGTGGTTAGGGCGGGGGGTCTAGTAAAGCAGTACTTC. Translating it yields CASSLVVRAGGLVKQYF.

The CDR3 region is CASSQPGLAGGYEQYF. DNA for the CDR3: TGTGCCAGCAGTCAACCGGGACTAGCGGGGGGTTACGAGCAGTACTTC. This rearrangement joins TRBV28 to TRBJ2-7; 15 bases align to TRBD2. The CDR3 has 16 residues. The V gene's germline CDR1 is MDHEN and CDR2 SYDVKM. V gave up 5 bases and J gave up 4 bases; unmatched junction bases: 6. Supplemented by reference TRBV28 and TRBJ2-7, the full variable domain reads DVKVTQSSRYLVKRTGEKVFLECVQDMDHENMFWYRQDPGLGLRLIYFSYDVKMKEKGDIPEGYSVSREKKERFSLILESASTNQTSMYLCASSQPGLAGGYEQYFGPGTRLTVT.